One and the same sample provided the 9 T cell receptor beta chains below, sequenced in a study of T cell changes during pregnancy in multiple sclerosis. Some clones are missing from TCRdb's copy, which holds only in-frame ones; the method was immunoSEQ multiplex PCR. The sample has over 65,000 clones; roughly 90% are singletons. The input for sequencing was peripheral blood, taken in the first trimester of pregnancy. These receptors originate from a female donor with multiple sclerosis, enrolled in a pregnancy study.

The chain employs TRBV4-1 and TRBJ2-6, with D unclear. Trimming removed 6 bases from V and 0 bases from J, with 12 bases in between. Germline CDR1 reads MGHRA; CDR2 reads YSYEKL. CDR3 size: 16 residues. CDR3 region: CASSSTGFSGANVLTF. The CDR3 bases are TGCGCCAGCAGTTCCACCGGTTTCTCTGGGGCCAACGTCCTGACTTTC.

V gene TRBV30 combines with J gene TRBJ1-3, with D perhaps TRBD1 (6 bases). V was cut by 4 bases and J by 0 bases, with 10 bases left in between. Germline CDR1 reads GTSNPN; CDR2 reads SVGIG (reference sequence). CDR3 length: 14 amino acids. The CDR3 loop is CAWKTGSSGNTIYF. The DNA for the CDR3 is TGTGCCTGGAAGACAGGAAGCTCTGGAAACACCATATATTTT. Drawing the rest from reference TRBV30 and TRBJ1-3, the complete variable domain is SQTIHQWPATLVQPVGSPLSLECTVEGTSNPNLYWYRQAAGRGLQLLFYSVGIGQISSEVPQNLSASRPQDRQFILSSKKLLLSDSGFYLCAWKTGSSGNTIYFGEGSWLTVV.

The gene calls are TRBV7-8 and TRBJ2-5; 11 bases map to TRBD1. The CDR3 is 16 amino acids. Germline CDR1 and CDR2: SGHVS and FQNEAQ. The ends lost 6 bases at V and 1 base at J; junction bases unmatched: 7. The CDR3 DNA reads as TGTGCCAGCAGGATTCCGGGACAGGGGGGCCAAGAGACCCAGTACTTC. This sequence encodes CASRIPGQGGQETQYF.

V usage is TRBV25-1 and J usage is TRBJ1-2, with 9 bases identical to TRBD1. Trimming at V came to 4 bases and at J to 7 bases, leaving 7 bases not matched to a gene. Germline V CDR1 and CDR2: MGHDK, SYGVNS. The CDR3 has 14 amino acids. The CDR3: CASSGTGTGLGYTF. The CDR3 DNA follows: TGTGCCAGCAGTGGTACCGGGACAGGGCTTGGCTACACCTTC.

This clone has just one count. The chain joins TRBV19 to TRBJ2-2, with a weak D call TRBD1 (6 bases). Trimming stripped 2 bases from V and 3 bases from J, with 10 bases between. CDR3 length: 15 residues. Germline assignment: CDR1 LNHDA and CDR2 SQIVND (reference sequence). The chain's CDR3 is CASSIQGRYTGELFF. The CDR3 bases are TGTGCCAGTAGTATACAGGGGCGCTACACCGGGGAGCTGTTTTTT.

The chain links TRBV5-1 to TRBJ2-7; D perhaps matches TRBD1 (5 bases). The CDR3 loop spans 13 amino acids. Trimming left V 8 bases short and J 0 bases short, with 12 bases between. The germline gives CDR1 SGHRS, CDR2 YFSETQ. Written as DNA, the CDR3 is TGCGCCAGGCGACAGAAAAGCTCCTACGAGCAGTACTTC. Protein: CARRQKSSYEQYF.

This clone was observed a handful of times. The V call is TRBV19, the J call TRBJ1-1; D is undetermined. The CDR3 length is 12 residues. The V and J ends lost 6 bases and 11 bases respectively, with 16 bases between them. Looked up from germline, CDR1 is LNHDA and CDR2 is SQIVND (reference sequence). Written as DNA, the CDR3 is TGTGCCAGTAGATACTTAAACGGTGAGGCTTTCTTT. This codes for CASRYLNGEAFF.

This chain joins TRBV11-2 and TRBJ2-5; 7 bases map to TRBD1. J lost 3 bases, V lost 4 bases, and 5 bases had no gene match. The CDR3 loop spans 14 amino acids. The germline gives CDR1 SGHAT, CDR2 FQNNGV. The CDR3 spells CASSSRQGEETQYF. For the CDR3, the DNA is TGTGCCAGCAGCTCCCGACAGGGAGAAGAGACCCAGTACTTC.

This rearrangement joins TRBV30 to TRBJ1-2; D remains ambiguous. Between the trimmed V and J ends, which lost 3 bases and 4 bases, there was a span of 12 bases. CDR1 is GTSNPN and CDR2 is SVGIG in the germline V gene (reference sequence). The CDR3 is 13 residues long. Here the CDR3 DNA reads TGTGCCTGGAGCCCTAGAGCTACCTATGGCTACACCTTC. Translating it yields CAWSPRATYGYTF.